This is a list of T cell receptor beta chains from one sample in a study of T cell clonotyping in hematopoietic cell transplantation. Sequenced by immunoSEQ multiplex PCR; TCRdb stores in-frame clones only, minus some. The table records 15,000 to 20,000 clones, 60% to 85% of them present only once. The sample here was peripheral blood mononuclear cells, taken before stem cell transplant. The receptors come from a man aged 55 to 70 with acute myeloid leukemia. Some clones in this sample may be carry-over from other donors' samples. Each CDR3 is given with its conserved first and last residue. A D gene is named only where the DNA matches it firmly. Size is stated for part of the rows, as once, few or many counts, or as a class when the clone is expanded.

j_call d_call clone_size cdr3_length v_call cdr3_aa cdr3_nt
TRBJ2-5 - - 11 TRBV10-3 CAISESETQYF TGTGCCATCAGTGAATCGGAGACCCAGTACTTC
TRBJ2-5 - once 14 TRBV27 CASSLLGSQETQYF TGTGCCAGCAGTTTACTCGGTAGTCAAGAGACCCAGTACTTC
TRBJ2-7 - - 15 TRBV5-1 CASSLREEAIYEQYF TGCGCCAGCAGCTTGCGCGAGGAGGCCATCTACGAGCAGTACTTC
TRBJ2-2 - - 12 TRBV9 CASSVRVGELFF TGTGCCAGCAGCGTACGGGTCGGGGAGCTGTTTTTT
TRBJ1-1 - - 16 TRBV28 CASSLLGVGGRTEAFF TGTGCCAGCAGTCTCCTGGGGGTCGGGGGACGGACTGAAGCTTTCTTT
TRBJ1-4 - - 16 TRBV7-8 CASSLSILKTNEKLFF TGTGCCAGCAGCTTATCAATCCTTAAAACTAATGAAAAACTGTTTTTT
TRBJ1-4 - - 13 TRBV29-1 CSVGTPSNEKLFF TGCAGCGTTGGGACGCCTTCGAATGAAAAACTGTTTTTT
TRBJ1-2 - few 14 TRBV14 CASSQVGGNYGYTF TGTGCCAGCAGCCAAGTGGGGGGTAACTATGGCTACACCTTC
TRBJ1-1 - - 12 TRBV29-1 CSVLGTYTEAFF TGCAGCGTTCTCGGAACCTACACTGAAGCTTTCTTT
TRBJ1-5 - - 14 TRBV15 CATSRGYSNQPQHF TGTGCCACCAGCAGAGGGTATAGCAATCAGCCCCAGCATTTT
TRBJ2-7 TRBD2 - 18 TRBV7-2 CASSLEGWGLAGDYEQYF TGTGCCAGCAGCTTAGAGGGATGGGGCTTAGCGGGGGATTACGAGCAGTACTTC
TRBJ1-1 - few 13 TRBV10-1 CATSGDLNTEAFF TGCGCCACGTCGGGAGATTTGAACACTGAAGCTTTCTTT
TRBJ1-3 - - 13 TRBV7-7 CASSLAKGNTIYF TGTGCCAGCAGCTTAGCCAAAGGGAACACCATATATTTT
TRBJ1-5 TRBD1 - 14 TRBV11-1 CASSADRTNQPQHF TGTGCCAGCAGCGCGGACAGGACCAATCAGCCCCAGCATTTT
TRBJ2-6 - - 16 TRBV6-1 CASSVGLSSGANVLTF TGTGCCAGCAGTGTGGGGTTAAGCTCTGGGGCCAACGTCCTGACTTTC
TRBJ2-7 - - 15 TRBV2 CASSGGGGQFYEQYF TGTGCCAGCAGTGGGGGGGGTGGACAGTTCTACGAGCAGTACTTC
TRBJ1-2 - - 17 TRBV7-2 CASSPRVDSPFNYGYTF TGTGCCAGCAGCCCACGTGTCGACAGCCCATTTAACTATGGCTACACCTTC
TRBJ2-7 - - 15 TRBV7-2 CASSFIRIGIYEQYF TGTGCCAGCAGCTTTATACGTATAGGGATCTACGAGCAGTACTTC
TRBJ2-7 - - 15 TRBV9 CASSPRLVAFHEQYF TGTGCCAGCAGCCCCCGACTAGTGGCTTTCCACGAGCAGTACTTC
TRBJ1-2 TRBD1 - 15 TRBV5-1 CASSSRSGQGYGYTF TGCGCCAGCAGCTCCCGGTCCGGACAGGGCTATGGCTACACCTTC
TRBJ2-7 - - 14 TRBV6-6 CASRETGNLYEQYF TGTGCCAGCAGAGAGACAGGAAATTTGTACGAGCAGTACTTC
TRBJ2-6 - - 16 TRBV19 CASSMGTFSGANVLTF TGTGCCAGTAGTATGGGCACCTTCTCTGGGGCCAACGTCCTGACTTTC
TRBJ2-3 - - 14 TRBV4-1 CASSQDRGTDTQYF TGCGCCAGCAGCCAAGACAGGGGTACTGATACGCAGTATTTT